A selection of T cell receptor beta chains follows, all from one sample in a study of Ad26.COV2.S vaccination and SARS-CoV-2 variants. Produced via immunoSEQ multiplex PCR; TCRdb's table is partial and in-frame only. The sample has more than 300,000 clones, roughly 90% seen once. The material was peripheral blood, obtained in a trial of Ad26.COV2.S vaccine versus placebo. The receptors originated from a person between 18 and 59 years old who received the Ad26.COV2.S COVID-19 vaccine or a placebo. CDR3s include the opening cysteine and the closing phenylalanine or tryptophan. A D gene is named only where the DNA matches it firmly. Size is stated for part of the rows, as once, few or many counts, or as a class when the clone is expanded.

d_gene: -; j_gene: TRBJ2-1; v_gene: TRBV7-8; abundance: -; CDR3aa: CASRPPGYRYNEQFF; CDR3nt: TGTGCCAGCAGGCCCCCGGGATACCGATACAATGAGCAGTTCTTC
d_gene: -; j_gene: TRBJ2-3; v_gene: TRBV7-9; abundance: -; CDR3aa: CASSFEVDTQYF; CDR3nt: TGTGCCAGCAGCTTTGAGGTGGATACGCAGTATTTT
d_gene: -; j_gene: TRBJ2-3; v_gene: TRBV10-2; abundance: -; CDR3aa: CASTSGHTDTQYF; CDR3nt: TGCGCCAGCACCAGCGGCCACACAGATACGCAGTATTTT
d_gene: -; j_gene: TRBJ1-1; v_gene: TRBV4-1; abundance: -; CDR3aa: CASSRGIAEGISEAFF; CDR3nt: TGCGCCAGCTCCCGGGGAATCGCAGAGGGGATCAGTGAAGCTTTCTTT
d_gene: -; j_gene: TRBJ2-5; v_gene: TRBV9; abundance: -; CDR3aa: CASSVDVPRDRSRNQETQYF; CDR3nt: TGTGCCAGCAGCGTAGACGTCCCCCGGGATAGGTCGAGGAACCAAGAGACCCAGTACTTC
d_gene: TRBD1; j_gene: TRBJ2-7; v_gene: TRBV7-9; abundance: -; CDR3aa: CASTEAGTAAEQYF; CDR3nt: TGTGCCAGCACCGAGGCTGGGACAGCCGCTGAGCAGTACTTC
d_gene: TRBD1; j_gene: TRBJ1-5; v_gene: TRBV20-1; abundance: -; CDR3aa: CSASEGQGGNQPQHF; CDR3nt: TGCAGTGCTAGTGAGGGACAGGGTGGCAATCAGCCCCAGCATTTT
d_gene: TRBD1; j_gene: TRBJ1-1; v_gene: TRBV19; abundance: -; CDR3aa: CASSTSPGTGNTEAFF; CDR3nt: TGTGCCAGTAGTACAAGCCCCGGGACAGGGAACACTGAAGCTTTCTTT
d_gene: -; j_gene: TRBJ1-4; v_gene: TRBV9; abundance: once; CDR3aa: CASSFSGQPNEKLFF; CDR3nt: TGTGCCAGCAGCTTCTCGGGACAACCAAATGAAAAACTGTTTTTT
d_gene: -; j_gene: TRBJ1-2; v_gene: TRBV18; abundance: -; CDR3aa: CASSPLRDGYGYTF; CDR3nt: TGTGCCAGCTCACCCCTCCGGGACGGCTATGGCTACACCTTC
d_gene: TRBD1; j_gene: TRBJ1-4; v_gene: TRBV2; abundance: once; CDR3aa: CASTPGQGATNEKLFF; CDR3nt: TGTGCCAGCACCCCCGGACAGGGTGCAACTAATGAAAAACTGTTTTTT
d_gene: -; j_gene: TRBJ2-1; v_gene: TRBV7-9; abundance: -; CDR3aa: CASSLGAAVSYNEQFF; CDR3nt: TGTGCCAGCAGCTTAGGGGCGGCGGTCTCCTACAATGAGCAGTTCTTC
d_gene: -; j_gene: TRBJ2-1; v_gene: TRBV27; abundance: -; CDR3aa: CASSPWAPNEQFF; CDR3nt: TGTGCCAGCAGTCCTTGGGCCCCTAATGAGCAGTTCTTC
d_gene: -; j_gene: TRBJ2-5; v_gene: TRBV20-1; abundance: -; CDR3aa: CSASSRLGLPGETQYF; CDR3nt: TGCAGTGCTAGTTCCCGTCTGGGCCTGCCGGGAGAGACCCAGTACTTC
d_gene: TRBD2; j_gene: TRBJ2-2; v_gene: TRBV7-3; abundance: -; CDR3aa: CASSRSGANTGELFF; CDR3nt: TGTGCCAGCAGCCGTAGCGGGGCTAACACCGGGGAGCTGTTTTTT
d_gene: -; j_gene: TRBJ2-6; v_gene: TRBV28; abundance: -; CDR3aa: CASRGVSGANVLTF; CDR3nt: TGTGCCAGCAGAGGGGTGTCAGGGGCCAACGTCCTGACTTTC
d_gene: -; j_gene: TRBJ1-2; v_gene: TRBV27; abundance: -; CDR3aa: CASQETGSFNYGYTF; CDR3nt: TGTGCCAGTCAAGAAACAGGGTCCTTTAACTATGGCTACACCTTC
d_gene: TRBD1; j_gene: TRBJ1-5; v_gene: TRBV27; abundance: -; CDR3aa: CASRTGASNQPQHF; CDR3nt: TGTGCCAGCAGAACAGGGGCGAGCAATCAGCCCCAGCATTTT